This T cell receptor (beta chain) came from a study of CD8+CD57+ T cells in acquired aplastic anemia. Study-level background: Sorted CD4+ and CD8+ cells gave an average of roughly 3.5 ug of DNA. Notes on the study in general: Researchers report that about 28 CD8+ CDR3 sequences appeared in both patients and controls.

Genomic DNA, serving as template, underwent TCR beta VDJ and CDR3 profiling. Each CDR3 protein gets one entry after TCRdb re-called the reads with MiXCR. The table has around 200,000 distinct CDR3 sequences, roughly 63% seen once; the top ten hold about 39%. Details on this clonotype: Antigen: not known.

Patients chosen for sequencing had shown CD8+CD57+ cell expansion by flow cytometry. A severe acquired aplastic anemia diagnosis applied to all patients. Prior therapy had not been administered to any patient at the time of blood sampling. In germline, CDR1 is SQVTM, CDR2 ANQGSEA. Trimming pared 6 bases from V and 2 bases from J, leaving 16 bases between. This CDR3 contains 14 residues. Sequenced input: sorted CD4+, CD8+, or CD8+CD57+ T cells (not recorded which) from PBMCs. The V call is TRBV29-1, the J call TRBJ1-2; D not resolved. The TCR was taken from a human donor with aplastic anemia. The CDR3: CSVEHRSRNYGYTF. Written as DNA, the CDR3 is TGCAGCGTGGAGCACCGGTCGAGGAACTATGGCTACACCTTC.